The T cell receptor beta chain described here comes from a study of blood T cell repertoires in COVID-19. The protocol was immunoSEQ multiplex PCR, while the TCRdb copy is restricted to in-frame clones and leaves out a portion. The sample holds some 250,000 clones, approximately 90% seen once. This clone was detected once. There are 15 residues in the CDR3. Trimming took 4 bases from V and 6 from J, leaving 13 bases between them. From germline, CDR1 is MNHEY and CDR2 SVGAGI. Sequencing input: PBMCs or T cells enriched from blood (not recorded which). The chain combines TRBV6-5 with TRBJ1-6; the D gene is possibly TRBD1 (6 bases). This TCR derives from a man aged 40-55 years who had recovered from COVID-19. CDR3 DNA: TGTGCCAGCAGTTCAGGGGCTTCCAGTAATTCACCCCTCCACTTT. Protein sequence: CASSSGASSNSPLHF.